A selection of T cell receptor beta chains follows, all from one sample in a study of blood T cells in healthy people across ages. TCRdb recomputed calls from the 5' RACE reads with MiXCR, one row per CDR3 protein. Of some 730,000 distinct CDR3 sequences detected, around a fifth appear once; the ten largest clones hold about 22%. Sequencing was performed on blood. The receptors derive from a man between 70 and 80 years old in good health. CDR3s include the opening cysteine and the closing phenylalanine or tryptophan. The D gene is left open where the match is weak. Expanded clones get a size class; other rows say once, few or many, or leave the size out.

J gene: TRBJ2-1; clone size: -; V gene: TRBV6-5; D gene: TRBD2; CDR3 DNA: TGTGCCAGCAGGGACCTAGCGGGGACCGCAATGAGGCAGTTCTTC; CDR3 protein: CASRDLAGTAMRQFF
J gene: TRBJ1-2; clone size: -; V gene: TRBV28; D gene: -; CDR3 DNA: TGTGCCAGTCCTCATCCCTTAGGACAGAGCCGCTATGGCTACACCTTC; CDR3 protein: CASPHPLGQSRYGYTF
J gene: TRBJ2-6; clone size: -; V gene: TRBV7-2; D gene: TRBD1; CDR3 DNA: TGTGCCAGCAGCTTAGAACATTTTGGGACAGGGGTAATGGGGGCCAACGTCCTGGCTTTC; CDR3 protein: CASSLEHFGTGVMGANVLAF
J gene: TRBJ2-3; clone size: few; V gene: TRBV5-1; D gene: -; CDR3 DNA: TGCGCCAGCAACGGGCCCGGGTTCACAGATACGCAGTATTTT; CDR3 protein: CASNGPGFTDTQYF
J gene: TRBJ2-3; clone size: -; V gene: TRBV5-5; D gene: TRBD1; CDR3 DNA: TGTGCCAGCAGCTCCCGTGGACAGGGACATACGCAGTATTTT; CDR3 protein: CASSSRGQGHTQYF
J gene: TRBJ2-5; clone size: few; V gene: TRBV10-3; D gene: -; CDR3 DNA: TGTGCCACCCTCACCGAGGTACAAGAGACCCAGTACTTC; CDR3 protein: CATLTEVQETQYF
J gene: TRBJ2-3; clone size: -; V gene: TRBV7-3; D gene: -; CDR3 DNA: TGTGCCAGCTCAATTCGAGCGGCTAGCACAGATACGCAGTATTTT; CDR3 protein: CASSIRAASTDTQYF
J gene: TRBJ1-1; clone size: -; V gene: TRBV20-1; D gene: -; CDR3 DNA: TGCAGTGCTAGAAGAGGTCAATCTCTGAACACTGAAGCTTTCTTT; CDR3 protein: CSARRGQSLNTEAFF
J gene: TRBJ2-5; clone size: -; V gene: TRBV18; D gene: -; CDR3 DNA: TGTGCCAGCTCACCAGCCTTTCAAGAGACCCAGTACTTC; CDR3 protein: CASSPAFQETQYF
J gene: TRBJ1-2; clone size: -; V gene: TRBV14; D gene: -; CDR3 DNA: TGTGCCAGCAGCCCCCGTGGGGGAGGTAACTATGGCTACACCTTC; CDR3 protein: CASSPRGGGNYGYTF
J gene: TRBJ1-1; clone size: -; V gene: TRBV12-3/TRBV12-4; D gene: TRBD1; CDR3 DNA: TGTGCCAGCAGTCCGACAGGGGTGTGGACTGAAGCTTTCTTT; CDR3 protein: CASSPTGVWTEAFF
J gene: TRBJ1-1; clone size: -; V gene: TRBV12-3/TRBV12-4; D gene: -; CDR3 DNA: TGTGCCAGCAGTCTTTTTTTTAACACTGAAGCTTTCTTT; CDR3 protein: CASSLFFNTEAFF
J gene: TRBJ1-4; clone size: -; V gene: TRBV6-5; D gene: -; CDR3 DNA: TGTGCCAGCAGTTGGACGGGAAGCTTTAATGAAAAACTGTTTTTT; CDR3 protein: CASSWTGSFNEKLFF
J gene: TRBJ2-7; clone size: -; V gene: TRBV5-1; D gene: -; CDR3 DNA: TGCGCCAGCAGCTTTAGTCCTGAAACCGAGCAGTACTTC; CDR3 protein: CASSFSPETEQYF
J gene: TRBJ2-1; clone size: -; V gene: TRBV9; D gene: TRBD2; CDR3 DNA: TGTGCCAGCAGCGTCCCGCGGAGCGGGACCAGCTCCTACAATGAGCAGTTCTTC; CDR3 protein: CASSVPRSGTSSYNEQFF
J gene: TRBJ2-5; clone size: few; V gene: TRBV7-2; D gene: TRBD1; CDR3 DNA: TGTGCCAGCAGCCGATCGACAGGGCCCCAAGAGACCCAGTACTTC; CDR3 protein: CASSRSTGPQETQYF
J gene: TRBJ2-5; clone size: few; V gene: TRBV3-1; D gene: TRBD1; CDR3 DNA: TGTGCCAGTTCCGGGACAGCTACTCAAGAGACCCAGTACTTC; CDR3 protein: CASSGTATQETQYF
J gene: TRBJ1-4; clone size: few; V gene: TRBV29-1; D gene: -; CDR3 DNA: TGCAGCGTTGAAATAGGGACATCTGAAAAACTGTTTTTT; CDR3 protein: CSVEIGTSEKLFF
J gene: TRBJ2-3; clone size: -; V gene: TRBV20-1; D gene: TRBD1; CDR3 DNA: TGCAGTGCTTCCGGGACAGGGGGCGTCACAGATACGCAGTATTTT; CDR3 protein: CSASGTGGVTDTQYF